This is a list of T cell receptor beta chains from one sample in a study of PD-1 blockade in mismatch repair-deficient tumors. TCRdb's table, derived via immunoSEQ multiplex PCR, lists solely in-frame clones and lacks some. The sample yields roughly 130,000 clones, 85% to 90% seen once. The sequencing here drew on peripheral blood, taken about 17 months after starting pembrolizumab. These receptors originate from an adult with mismatch repair-deficient cancer. Both conserved end residues are trimmed from each CDR3. For some rows the clone size is stated as once, few or many, or as a class when expanded; others skip it.

TRBV7-9	TRBJ2-7	.	ASSSPGLAGSYEQY
TRBV27	TRBJ1-5	.	ASSPRGAIPYSNQPQH
TRBV7-9	TRBJ1-1	.	ASSLAGGEAF
TRBV7-6	TRBJ1-5	.	ASSLDPYSNQPQH
TRBV7-6	TRBJ2-3	once	ASSLTRDRPIAAQY
TRBV5-1	TRBJ2-3	.	ASSPRLGIPDTQY
TRBV29-1	TRBJ2-1	.	SVESRGTGNNEQF
TRBV4-1	TRBJ2-7	.	ASSQVRGRASSYEQY
TRBV28	TRBJ2-7	.	ASSLSLAGEQY
TRBV6-1	TRBJ2-7	.	ASSELSGYEQY
TRBV5-1	TRBJ2-7	few	ASSLADATYEQY
TRBV28	TRBJ2-5	.	ASTYGTSGRETQY
TRBV9	TRBJ1-1	.	ASSPAGANEAF
TRBV7-2	TRBJ2-1	.	ASSLARGNEQF
TRBV5-8	TRBJ2-7	.	ASSWTFSSYEQY
TRBV7-6	TRBJ2-5	.	ASSFQETQY
TRBV30	TRBJ1-1	.	AWSYSGNTEAF
TRBV11-2	TRBJ2-3	once	ASSLTQGSTDTQY
TRBV5-6	TRBJ2-5	.	ASSLDRTGGGETQY
TRBV18	TRBJ2-1	.	ASSSGLNNEQF
TRBV6-1	TRBJ2-7	.	ASSWGLGGGYEQY
TRBV30	TRBJ1-5	few	AWTTGPNQPQH
TRBV30	TRBJ2-7	.	AWSAMTGAYEQY
TRBV5-1	TRBJ2-6	.	ASHWGANVLT
TRBV7-6	TRBJ2-1	.	ASSLRAALSPMVEQF
TRBV19	TRBJ2-3	.	ASRKPGDTQY
TRBV18	TRBJ2-4	.	ASSPGAGVVKVKNIQY
TRBV9	TRBJ2-5	.	ASSFGTGRGGETQY
TRBV7-9	TRBJ2-5	once	ASSLVPKETQY
TRBV28	TRBJ2-7	.	ASSRTSVRSYEQY
TRBV4-2	TRBJ2-1	.	ASSQAGGTYNEQF
TRBV4-1	TRBJ2-7	.	ASSHGYEQY
TRBV27	TRBJ2-7	.	ASSSRTGGVEQY
TRBV5-1	TRBJ1-2	.	ASSTNGPANYGYT
TRBV13	TRBJ1-1	.	ASSSANTEAF
TRBV7-3	TRBJ2-3	.	ASSIGLAGTDTQY
TRBV30	TRBJ2-1	.	AWIRENRNEQF
TRBV14	TRBJ2-7	.	ASSHSGHEQY
TRBV9	TRBJ2-7	once	ASSASGGSSYEQY
TRBV12-2	TRBJ1-4	.	ASRLWTPRRDCEKLF
TRBV10-2	TRBJ1-5	.	ASEEGRNQPQH
TRBV4-3	TRBJ2-4	.	ASSPTTSGSMENIQY
TRBV28	TRBJ2-1	.	ASSLNQRESSYNEQF
TRBV2	TRBJ1-3	once	ASSAGTGGNTIY
TRBV6-6	TRBJ2-2	.	ASSSTGNTGELF
TRBV5-1	TRBJ2-3	once	ASSLATDTQY
TRBV5-4	TRBJ2-5	.	ASSLGLAGVDETQY
TRBV10-2	TRBJ1-1	.	ASSEPGQSPAF